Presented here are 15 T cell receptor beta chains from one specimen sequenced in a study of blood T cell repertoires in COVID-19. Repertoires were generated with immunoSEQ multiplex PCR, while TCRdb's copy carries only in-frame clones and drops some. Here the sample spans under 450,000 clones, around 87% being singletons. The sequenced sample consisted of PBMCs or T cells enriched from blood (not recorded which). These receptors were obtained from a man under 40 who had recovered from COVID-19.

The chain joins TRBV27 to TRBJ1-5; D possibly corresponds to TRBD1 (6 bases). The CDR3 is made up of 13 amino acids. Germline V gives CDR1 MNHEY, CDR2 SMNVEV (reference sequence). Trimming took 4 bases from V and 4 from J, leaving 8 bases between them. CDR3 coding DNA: TGTGCCAGCAGTTACAGGGATAATCAGCCCCAGCATTTT. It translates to CASSYRDNQPQHF.

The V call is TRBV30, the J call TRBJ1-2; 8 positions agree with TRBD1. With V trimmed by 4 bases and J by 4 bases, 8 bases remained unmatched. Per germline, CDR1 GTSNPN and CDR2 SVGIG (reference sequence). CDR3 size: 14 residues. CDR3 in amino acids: CAWTLDRVAYGYTF. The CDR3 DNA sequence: TGTGCCTGGACCCTGGACAGGGTGGCCTATGGCTACACCTTC.

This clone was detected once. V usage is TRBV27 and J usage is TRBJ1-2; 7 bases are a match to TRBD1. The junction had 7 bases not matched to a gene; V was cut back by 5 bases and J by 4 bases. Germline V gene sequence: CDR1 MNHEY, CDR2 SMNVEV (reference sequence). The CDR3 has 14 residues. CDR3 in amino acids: CASSTTGVSYGYTF. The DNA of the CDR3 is TGTGCCAGCAGTACCACAGGGGTTAGCTATGGCTACACCTTC.

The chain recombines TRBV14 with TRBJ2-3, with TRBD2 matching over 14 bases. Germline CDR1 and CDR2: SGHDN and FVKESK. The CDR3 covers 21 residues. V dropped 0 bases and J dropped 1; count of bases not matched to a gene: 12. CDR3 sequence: CASSQDRRTSGGWRRTDTQYF. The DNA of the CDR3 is TGTGCCAGCAGCCAAGATCGCAGGACTAGCGGGGGGTGGCGACGCACAGATACGCAGTATTTT.

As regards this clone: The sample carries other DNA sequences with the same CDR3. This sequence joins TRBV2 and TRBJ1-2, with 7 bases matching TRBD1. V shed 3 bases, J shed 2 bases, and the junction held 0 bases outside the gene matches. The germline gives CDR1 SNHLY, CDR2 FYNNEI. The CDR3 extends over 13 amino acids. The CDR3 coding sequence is TGTGCCAGCAGTGACAGGGGGAACTATGGCTACACCTTC. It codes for CASSDRGNYGYTF.

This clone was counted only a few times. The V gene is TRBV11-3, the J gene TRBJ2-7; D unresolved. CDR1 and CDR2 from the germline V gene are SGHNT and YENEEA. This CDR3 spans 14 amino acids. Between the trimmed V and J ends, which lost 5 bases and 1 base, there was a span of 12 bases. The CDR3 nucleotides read TGTGCCAGCAGCATCTCAACAGCTTCCTACGAGCAGTACTTC. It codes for CASSISTASYEQYF.

CDR3 residues: CASSSGLQGTNTGELFF. The DNA for the CDR3 is TGTGCCAGCAGCTCGGGGCTACAGGGAACGAACACCGGGGAGCTGTTTTTT. The rearrangement uses TRBV5-4 and TRBJ2-2; TRBD1 is a possible D gene (6 bases). From germline, CDR1 is SGHNT and CDR2 YYREEE (reference sequence). The V end lost 3 bases, the J end lost 0 bases, and 15 bases lay between the germline ends. This CDR3 is 17 amino acids long.

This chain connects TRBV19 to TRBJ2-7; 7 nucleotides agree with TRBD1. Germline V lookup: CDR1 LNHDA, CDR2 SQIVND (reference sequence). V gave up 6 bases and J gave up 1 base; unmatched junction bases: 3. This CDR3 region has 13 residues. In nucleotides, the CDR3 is TGTGCCAGTAGAGGGGGCTTTTCCTACGAGCAGTACTTC. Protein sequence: CASRGGFSYEQYF.

The CDR3 here is CASSLSGNQPQHF. The CDR3 DNA follows: TGTGCCAGCAGTTTGAGTGGCAATCAGCCCCAGCATTTT. The V gene is TRBV7-2, the J gene TRBJ1-5, with D unclear. Deletions cut 6 bases from V and 2 bases from J, with 8 bases between. The CDR3 is made up of 13 amino acids. CDR1 and CDR2 from the germline V gene are SGHTA and FQGNSA. The full variable domain, rest sourced from reference TRBV7-2 and TRBJ1-5, is GAGVSQSPSNKVTEKGKDVELRCDPISGHTALYWYRQSLGQGLEFLIYFQGNSAPDKSGLPSDRFSAERTGGSVSTLTIQRTQQEDSAVYLCASSLSGNQPQHFGDGTRLSIL.

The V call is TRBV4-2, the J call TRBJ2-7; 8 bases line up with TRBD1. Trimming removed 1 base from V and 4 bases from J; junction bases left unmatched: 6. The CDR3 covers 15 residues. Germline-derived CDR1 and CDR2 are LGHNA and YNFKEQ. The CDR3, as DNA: TGTGCCAGCAGCCAAGCTCAGGGGGCTGAGTACGAGCAGTACTTC. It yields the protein CASSQAQGAEYEQYF.

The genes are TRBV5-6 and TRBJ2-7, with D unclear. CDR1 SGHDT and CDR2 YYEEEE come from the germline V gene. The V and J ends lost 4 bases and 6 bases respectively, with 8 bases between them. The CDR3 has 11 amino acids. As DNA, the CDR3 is TGTGCCAGCAGCCAAGTCAGCGAGCAGTACTTC. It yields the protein CASSQVSEQYF.

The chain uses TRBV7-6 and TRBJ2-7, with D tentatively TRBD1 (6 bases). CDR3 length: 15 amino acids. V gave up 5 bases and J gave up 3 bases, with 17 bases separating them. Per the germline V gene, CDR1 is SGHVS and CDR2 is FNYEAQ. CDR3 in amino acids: CASSPNLDSNYEQYF. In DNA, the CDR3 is TGTGCCAGCAGCCCCAATCTGGACAGTAACTACGAGCAGTACTTC.

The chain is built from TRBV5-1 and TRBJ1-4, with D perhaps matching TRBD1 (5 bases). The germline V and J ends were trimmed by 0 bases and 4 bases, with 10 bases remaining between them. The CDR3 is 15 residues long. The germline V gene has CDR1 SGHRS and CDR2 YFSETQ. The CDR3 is CASSLGRGFNEKLFF. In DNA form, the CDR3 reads TGCGCCAGCAGCTTGGGACGGGGGTTTAATGAAAAACTGTTTTTT.

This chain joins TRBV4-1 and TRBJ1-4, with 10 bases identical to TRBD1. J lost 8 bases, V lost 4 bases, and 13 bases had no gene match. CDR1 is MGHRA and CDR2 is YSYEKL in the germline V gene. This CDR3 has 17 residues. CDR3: CASSPTPTKDRGEKLFF. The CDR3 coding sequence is TGCGCCAGCAGCCCAACACCGACTAAGGACAGGGGGGAAAAACTGTTTTTT.

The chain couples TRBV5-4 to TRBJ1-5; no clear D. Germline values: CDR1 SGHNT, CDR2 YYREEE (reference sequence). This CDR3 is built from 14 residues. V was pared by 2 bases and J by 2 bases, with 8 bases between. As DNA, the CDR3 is TGTGCCAGCAGCTTAGGGAGGGGCAATCAGCCCCAGCATTTT. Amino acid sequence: CASSLGRGNQPQHF.